The entry below gives a single TCR beta chain sequence along with its context. Antigen: not known. The V gene end was trimmed by 4 bases and the J gene end by 2 bases; junction bases not matched to a gene: 9. The germline V gene has CDR1 SGHRS and CDR2 YFSETQ. The CDR3 is made up of 17 amino acids. Method: immunoSEQ multiplex PCR; TCRdb's copy keeps in-frame clones and lacks some. The data show about 130,000 clones, with around 86% seen just once and about 20% held by the top ten. This sample is part of a study of T cell responses to AZD1222 COVID-19 vaccine. Study as a whole: Second-dose groups at about 4 or about 12 weeks were pooled.

Findings of the study overall: Unmutated regions of variants are reportedly targeted by nearly half of spike-specific TCRs. Only 5 to 7 AZD1222 recipients were seropositive at baseline.

The origin of this receptor is an adult in good health. The rearrangement uses TRBV5-1 and TRBJ2-3; 11 bases line up with TRBD2. The sample in question was peripheral blood, obtained on day 0 of AZD1222 vaccination. This CDR3 reads CASSRSLAGAHTDTQYF. Written as DNA, the CDR3 is TGCGCCAGCAGCCGGTCACTAGCGGGGGCCCACACAGATACGCAGTATTTT.